Listed here are 9 T cell receptor beta chains from one sample, sequenced in a study of shared clonotypes between healthy human individuals (dated by TCRdb to about 2020). Library method: the immunoSEQ multiplex PCR assay. This immuneACCESS table, as held by TCRdb, lists in-frame sequences with V and J called but not all clones. Of the missing ones, under half trace to an unresolved V gene in checked studies; the others have no known cause. The sample yields roughly 1,600,000 clones; approximately 98.5% were counted once. The ten most abundant clones make up about 0.34% of the sample. The sample was naive CD4+ T cells sorted from blood. The cell subset or site label on this specimen signifies: CD45RA+ positively selected. Source of these receptors: a man in his thirties or forties in good health.

The rearrangement links TRBV6-5 to TRBJ1-4, with TRBD1 as a possible D gene (5 bases). The CDR3 totals 14 residues. Per germline, CDR1 MNHEY and CDR2 SVGAGI. V lost 7 bases to trimming and J lost 10 bases, with 19 bases between them. CDR3 nucleotide sequence: TGTGCCAGCACCAATGGTTGGGGGATCGGAAAACTGTTTTTT. Protein product: CASTNGWGIGKLFF.

The chain employs TRBV27 and TRBJ2-1; 7 bases are shared with TRBD1. Germline lookup yields CDR1 MNHEY and CDR2 SMNVEV (reference sequence). V lost 5 bases and J lost 6; bases outside the gene matches: 10. There are 15 residues in the CDR3. CDR3 nucleotides: TGTGCCAGCAGTACACTTACAGGGGAACCCAATGAGCAGTTCTTC. Protein: CASSTLTGEPNEQFF.

The CDR3 DNA reads TGTGCCAGCAGTTTAAGTTGGGCCAACAACTACAATGAGCAGTTCTTC. Residues: CASSLSWANNYNEQFF. The J gene is TRBJ2-1, the V gene TRBV28, with unresolved D. The V end was cut by 2 bases, the J end by 3 bases, with 14 bases between. Germline lookup yields CDR1 MDHEN and CDR2 SYDVKM. This CDR3 is built from 16 residues.

The V call is TRBV5-6, the J call TRBJ2-5; a weak D match, TRBD2 (5 bases). This CDR3 has 15 amino acids. Per the germline V gene, CDR1 is SGHDT and CDR2 is YYEEEE. Trimming shortened V by 1 base and J by 5 bases, and 15 bases separated the two germline ends. As DNA, the CDR3 is TGTGCCAGCAGCTTGTTCTACAGTGGACTGGAGACCCAGTACTTC. It codes for CASSLFYSGLETQYF.

This chain joins TRBV30 and TRBJ2-5; D possibly matches TRBD1 or TRBD2 (5 bases each). From germline, CDR1 is GTSNPN and CDR2 SVGIG (reference sequence). The CDR3 consists of 12 residues. V was cut by 7 bases and J by 1 base, with 10 bases left in between. The CDR3 DNA follows: TGTGCCTCCGGGACCACCCAAGAGACCCAGTACTTC. Translation gives CASGTTQETQYF.

CDR3 loop: CASPDRAEAFF. The CDR3, as DNA: TGTGCCAGCCCGGACAGAGCTGAAGCTTTCTTT. The chain is built from TRBV27 and TRBJ1-1; D might be TRBD1 (6 bases). The CDR3 extends over 11 amino acids. V lost 8 bases to trimming and J lost 6 bases, with 10 bases between them. The germline V gene encodes CDR1 MNHEY and CDR2 SMNVEV (reference sequence).

The rearrangement links TRBV9 to TRBJ2-3; TRBD2 matches at 11 bases. The CDR3 has 15 amino acids. Unmatched junction bases numbered 11, after V lost 4 bases and J lost 10 bases. Germline V gene data show CDR1 as SGDLS and CDR2 as YYNGEE. For the CDR3, the DNA is TGTGCCAGCAGCACCGGGACTAGCGGTTCGGTTGCGCAGTATTTT. This codes for CASSTGTSGSVAQYF.

CDR3: CASTPGGVSEKLFF. CDR3 coding DNA: TGCGCCAGCACCCCGGGGGGCGTCTCGGAAAAACTGTTTTTT. The rearrangement links TRBV5-1 to TRBJ1-4; a possible D gene is TRBD1 (6 bases). Per the germline V gene, CDR1 is SGHRS and CDR2 is YFSETQ. CDR3 length equals 14 residues. Trimming took 6 bases from V and 8 from J, leaving 17 bases between them.

The rearrangement links TRBV7-9 to TRBJ2-7, with D perhaps matching TRBD2 (5 bases). Trimming pared 0 bases from V and 7 bases from J, leaving 13 bases between. In germline, CDR1 is SEHNR, CDR2 FQNEAQ (reference sequence). This CDR3 contains 14 residues. The CDR3 sequence is CASSLAGALIEQYF. DNA of the CDR3: TGTGCCAGCAGCTTAGCGGGAGCTTTGATAGAGCAGTACTTC.